Listed below are T cell receptor beta chains from one sample, sequenced in a study of blood T cell repertoires in COVID-19. Measured with immunoSEQ multiplex PCR; TCRdb has only the in-frame clones, and not every one. The data show hundreds of thousands of clones, roughly four fifths seen once. Sequenced sample: peripheral blood. The receptor source for this set is a woman between 45 and 60 years old with acute or convalescent COVID-19. CDR3s include the opening cysteine and the closing phenylalanine or tryptophan. The D gene is left open where the match is weak. Clone size is stated in some rows and not others, as once, few, many or a class when expanded.

v_call,j_call,clone_size,d_call,cdr3_aa,cdr3_nt
TRBV28,TRBJ2-1,NA,TRBD2,CAGQSSGGQGEQFF,TGTGCCGGTCAAAGTAGCGGGGGGCAGGGTGAGCAGTTCTTC
TRBV7-2,TRBJ1-3,NA,TRBD1,CASSLEDRAGNTIYF,TGTGCCAGCAGCTTAGAAGACAGGGCTGGAAACACCATATATTTT
TRBV24-1,TRBJ2-5,NA,TRBD1,CATSDTGTVPLETQYF,TGTGCCACCAGTGACACCGGGACAGTGCCCCTGGAGACCCAGTACTTC
TRBV6-5,TRBJ2-1,NA,NA,CASSRRDYNEQFF,TGTGCCAGCAGTAGGCGGGACTACAATGAGCAGTTCTTC
TRBV7-6,TRBJ2-7,NA,NA,CASSLELGGNYEQYF,TGTGCCAGCAGCTTAGAATTGGGGGGAAACTACGAGCAGTACTTC
TRBV6-6,TRBJ2-1,NA,TRBD2,CASSQTSGWGVYNEQFF,TGTGCCAGCAGTCAGACTAGCGGGTGGGGGGTCTACAATGAGCAGTTCTTC
TRBV3-1/TRBV3-2,TRBJ2-7,NA,NA,CASSRDTSSYEQYF,TGTGCCAGCAGCCGCGATACTAGCTCCTACGAGCAGTACTTC
TRBV7-6,TRBJ1-1,NA,NA,CASSLPEGNTEAFF,TGTGCCAGCAGCTTACCGGAGGGCAACACTGAAGCTTTCTTT
TRBV6-4,TRBJ1-2,NA,TRBD1,CASRPDRVAGYTF,TGTGCCAGCAGGCCCGACAGGGTAGCTGGCTACACCTTC
TRBV7-9,TRBJ2-7,NA,TRBD1,CASSSRGADRGHEQYF,TGTGCCAGCAGTTCGAGGGGGGCTGACAGGGGGCACGAGCAGTACTTC
TRBV19,TRBJ2-4,NA,TRBD1,CASSPGTGGENIQYF,TGTGCCAGTAGCCCCGGGACAGGGGGCGAAAACATTCAGTACTTC
TRBV4-1,TRBJ2-1,NA,TRBD2,CASSQATSGGAYNEQFF,TGCGCCAGCAGCCAAGCCACTAGCGGGGGGGCCTACAATGAGCAGTTCTTC
TRBV5-4,TRBJ2-7,once,TRBD2,CASSFSGVWYEQYF,TGTGCCAGCAGCTTTAGCGGGGTTTGGTACGAGCAGTACTTC
TRBV6-5,TRBJ2-5,once,NA,CASSTRSIETQYF,TGTGCCAGCAGCACTAGATCAATAGAGACCCAGTACTTC
TRBV4-1,TRBJ1-1,once,NA,CASSHNREGTEAFF,TGCGCCAGCAGCCACAACAGGGAGGGCACTGAAGCTTTCTTT
TRBV7-3,TRBJ2-3,NA,NA,CASSRQGMSTDTQYF,TGTGCCAGCAGCCGCCAGGGGATGAGCACAGATACGCAGTATTTT
TRBV2,TRBJ2-4,NA,NA,CASRGSGRNIQYF,TGTGCCAGCAGGGGGAGCGGACGAAACATTCAGTACTTC
TRBV28,TRBJ1-6,NA,NA,CASSLFEPGQQRSSPLHF,TGTGCCAGCAGCCTCTTTGAACCGGGACAACAAAGGAGTTCACCCCTCCACTTT
TRBV29-1,TRBJ1-3,NA,TRBD1,CSVQQGAASISGNTIYF,TGCAGCGTCCAACAGGGGGCCGCTTCTATCTCTGGAAACACCATATATTTT
TRBV7-2,TRBJ1-1,NA,NA,CASSLSGTLQWTEAFF,TGTGCCAGCAGCTTATCCGGGACACTTCAATGGACTGAAGCTTTCTTT
TRBV2,TRBJ2-1,NA,NA,CASSPIITQGEGYNEQFF,TGTGCCAGCAGTCCCATAATTACTCAGGGTGAAGGGTACAATGAGCAGTTCTTC
TRBV29-1,TRBJ2-3,few,TRBD1,CSVEPGQGSDTQYF,TGCAGCGTTGAACCGGGACAGGGGTCGGATACGCAGTATTTT
TRBV28,TRBJ2-3,once,TRBD2,CASTTGTSGRDTQYF,TGTGCCAGCACGACCGGGACTAGCGGGAGAGATACGCAGTATTTT
TRBV30,TRBJ1-3,once,NA,CAWRAPGHKDGNTIYF,TGTGCCTGGAGGGCCCCGGGACATAAAGATGGAAACACCATATATTTT
TRBV6-5,TRBJ2-5,NA,TRBD2,CASSYSIAGEGETQYF,TGTGCCAGCAGTTACTCTATCGCGGGAGAGGGAGAGACCCAGTACTTC
TRBV5-1,TRBJ2-7,NA,NA,CASSSAYEQYF,TGCGCCAGCAGCTCAGCCTACGAGCAGTACTTC
TRBV6-2/TRBV6-3,TRBJ1-1,NA,NA,CASSSSLVSTEAFF,TGTGCCAGCAGCTCCTCGTTAGTCTCAACTGAAGCTTTCTTT
TRBV24-1,TRBJ1-5,NA,NA,CATSDSANDRHQPQHF,TGTGCCACCAGTGATTCAGCAAACGACAGGCATCAGCCCCAGCATTTT